What follows are 7 T cell receptor beta chains derived from one specimen sequenced in a study of T-cell reconstitution after alpha-beta-depleted transplantation in children. Unique molecular identifiers tagged the TCRbeta library. TCRdb recomputed calls from the PCR reads with MiXCR, one row per CDR3 protein. The table shows under 400,000 distinct CDR3 sequences, with roughly 21% occurring only once. This specimen was PBMCs, mostly from graft donor cells, taken 180 days after TCRalphabeta/CD19-depleted stem cell transplant. These receptors originate from a male patient aged 10 to 17 who had a stem cell transplant for acute lymphoblastic leukemia, so the T cells may come from the graft donor.

The table lists this clonotype with a few counts. The V gene is TRBV12-3 or TRBV12-4, the J gene TRBJ2-1; TRBD1 might be the D (6 bases). The ends were cut back, 6 bases at V and 2 bases at J, with 11 bases in the middle. The CDR3 consists of 14 residues. For the CDR3, the DNA is TGTGCCAGCAGCCCCGGGACACCCTACAATGAGCAGTTCTTC. It specifies CASSPGTPYNEQFF.

There are a few counts of this clonotype. The V and J genes are TRBV12-3 or TRBV12-4 and TRBJ1-2; the D gene is possibly TRBD1 (5 bases). This CDR3 has 14 amino acids. Trimming removed 5 bases at V and 8 bases at J, with 18 bases between. The CDR3: CASSRDRRLGGYTF. CDR3 DNA sequence: TGTGCCAGCAGTCGGGACCGCCGCCTGGGCGGCTACACCTTC.

This clonotype was seen at least ten times. The CDR3 is CASSFFSSRGDDEQYF. For the CDR3, the DNA is TGTGCCAGCAGCTTTTTCTCCAGCAGGGGAGACGACGAGCAGTACTTC. The chain uses TRBV7-9 and TRBJ2-7; possible D gene TRBD1, 6 bases. V was clipped by 3 bases and J by 5 bases, with 20 bases between them. The V gene's germline CDR1 is SEHNR and CDR2 FQNEAQ (reference sequence). This CDR3 is built from 16 residues.

The chain's CDR3 is CASSSGLFRGREQFF. The CDR3 DNA follows: TGTGCCAGCTCGAGTGGACTATTTAGGGGCCGAGAGCAGTTCTTC. The rearrangement joins TRBV18 to TRBJ2-1; the D gene is possibly TRBD2 (6 bases). CDR3 size: 15 residues. Between the trimmed V and J ends, which lost 6 bases and 10 bases, there was a span of 22 bases. Germline CDR1 KGHSH, CDR2 LQKENI.

This clonotype was found a few times. The V call is TRBV29-1, the J call TRBJ2-3; perhaps TRBD2 as D (5 bases). CDR1 SQVTM and CDR2 ANQGSEA come from the germline V gene. V lost 6 bases, J lost 0 bases, and 7 bases lay in between. This CDR3 has 12 residues. The CDR3 protein is CSVRGSTDTQYF. The CDR3 bases are TGCAGCGTCCGGGGAAGCACAGATACGCAGTATTTT.

The V gene is TRBV18, the J gene TRBJ2-5, with D possibly matching TRBD2 (5 bases). The CDR3 spans 14 residues. Trimming left V 0 bases short and J 4 bases short, with 9 bases between. Germline V gene data show CDR1 as KGHSH and CDR2 as LQKENI. CDR3 nucleotide sequence: TGTGCCAGCTCACCACCGGGAGTCCGAGAGACCCAGTACTTC. Encoded protein: CASSPPGVRETQYF.

This clonotype was detected only a few times. This rearrangement joins TRBV5-1 to TRBJ1-1; no clear D. Trimming took 2 bases from V and 8 from J, leaving 19 bases between them. The CDR3 runs to 15 residues. Germline loops: CDR1 SGHRS, CDR2 YFSETQ. The CDR3 here is CASSLSHLPRPEAFF. DNA for the CDR3: TGCGCCAGCAGCTTAAGCCACCTCCCAAGGCCGGAAGCTTTCTTT.